The T cell receptor beta chain described here comes from a study of T cells in Graves' hyperthyroidism and ophthalmopathy. Study outcomes and limitations: Stable hyperthyroidism was told apart from ophthalmopathy by a model built on 13 V-J features.

Uncontrolled infection, other autoimmune disease, pregnancy and lactation each barred patients from inclusion. This clonotype occurred a few times. The antigen remains undetermined. Using RNA transcripts as the source, TCR beta CDR3 regions were amplified. HTBI primers drove first-round RT-PCR of the TCR CDR3. TCRdb reprocessed the multiplex PCR reads via MiXCR and lists one record per CDR3 protein. The sample carries 480,000 or so distinct CDR3 sequences, about 45% recorded once. Germline V gene lookup returns CDR1 DFQATT and CDR2 SNEGSKA (reference sequence). Deletions cut 3 bases from V and 2 bases from J, with 8 bases between. The CDR3 sequence is 12 residues long.

This TCR was recovered from an adult woman with Graves' disease, either hyperthyroidism or ophthalmopathy (not recorded which). The source material was peripheral blood or thyroid tissue (not recorded which). J is TRBJ2-7 and V is TRBV20-1; D gene unclear. The CDR3: CSASLGPYEQYF. The CDR3 DNA reads TGCAGTGCTAGTCTGGGTCCCTACGAGCAGTACTTC.